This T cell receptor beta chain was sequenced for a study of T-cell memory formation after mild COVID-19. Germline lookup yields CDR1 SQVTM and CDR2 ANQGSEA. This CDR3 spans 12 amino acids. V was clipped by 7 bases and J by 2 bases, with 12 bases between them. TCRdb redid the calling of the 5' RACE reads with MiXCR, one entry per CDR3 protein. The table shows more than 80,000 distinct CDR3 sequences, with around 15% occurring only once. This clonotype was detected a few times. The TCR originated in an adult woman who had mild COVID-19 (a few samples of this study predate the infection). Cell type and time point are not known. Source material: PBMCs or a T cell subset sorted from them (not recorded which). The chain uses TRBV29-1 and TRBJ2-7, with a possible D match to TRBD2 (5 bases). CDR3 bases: TGCAGCGCCTCGGACTGGGCCTACGAGCAGTACTTC. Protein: CSASDWAYEQYF.